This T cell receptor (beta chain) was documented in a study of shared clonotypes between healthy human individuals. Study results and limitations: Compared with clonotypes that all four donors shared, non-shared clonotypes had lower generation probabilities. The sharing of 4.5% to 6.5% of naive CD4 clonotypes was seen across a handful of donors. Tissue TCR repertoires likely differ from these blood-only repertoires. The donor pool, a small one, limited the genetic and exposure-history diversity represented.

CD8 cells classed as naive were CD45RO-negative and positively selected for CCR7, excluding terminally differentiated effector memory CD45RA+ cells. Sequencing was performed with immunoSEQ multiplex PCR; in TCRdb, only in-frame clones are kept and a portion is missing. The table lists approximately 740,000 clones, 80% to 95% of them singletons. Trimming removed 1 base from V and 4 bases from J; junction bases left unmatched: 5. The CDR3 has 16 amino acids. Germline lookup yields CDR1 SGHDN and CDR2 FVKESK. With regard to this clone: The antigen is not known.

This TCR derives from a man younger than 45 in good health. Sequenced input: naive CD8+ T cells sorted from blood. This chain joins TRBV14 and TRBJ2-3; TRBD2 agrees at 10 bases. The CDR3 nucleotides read TGTGCCAGCAGCCAAGTAGGAGCGGGAGGGCCAGATACGCAGTATTTT. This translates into CASSQVGAGGPDTQYF.